The clone carrying this T cell receptor beta chain has just one count. The antigen is undetermined. The sample is drawn from a study of CD8 T cell repertoires and HIV-1 epitope variants. Clones were sequenced by immunoSEQ multiplex PCR, and TCRdb holds only the in-frame ones, with some missing. The sample lists 3,000 to 3,500 clones; approximately 70% were seen once. The CDR3 runs to 11 residues. The ends were cut back, 6 bases at V and 8 bases at J, with 7 bases in the middle. The V gene's germline CDR1 is MNHEY and CDR2 SMNVEV (reference sequence). J is TRBJ1-4 and V is TRBV27; D is unclear. Source material: cultured CD8+ T cells derived from PBMCs. The clonotype was recovered from a male donor with HIV. CDR3 loop: CASRDGEKLFF. In DNA form, the CDR3 reads TGTGCCAGCAGGGACGGGGAAAAACTGTTTTTT.